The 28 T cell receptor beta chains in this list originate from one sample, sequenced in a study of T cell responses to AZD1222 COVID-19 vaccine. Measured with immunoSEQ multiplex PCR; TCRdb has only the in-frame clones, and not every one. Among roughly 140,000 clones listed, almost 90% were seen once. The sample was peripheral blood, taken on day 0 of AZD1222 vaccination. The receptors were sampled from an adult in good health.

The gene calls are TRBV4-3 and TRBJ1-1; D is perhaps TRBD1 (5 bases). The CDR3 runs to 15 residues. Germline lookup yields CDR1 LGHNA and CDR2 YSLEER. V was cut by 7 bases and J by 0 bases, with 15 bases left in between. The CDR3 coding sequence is TGCGCCAGCACCAACTTGGGGGAATTGAACACTGAAGCTTTCTTT. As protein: CASTNLGELNTEAFF.

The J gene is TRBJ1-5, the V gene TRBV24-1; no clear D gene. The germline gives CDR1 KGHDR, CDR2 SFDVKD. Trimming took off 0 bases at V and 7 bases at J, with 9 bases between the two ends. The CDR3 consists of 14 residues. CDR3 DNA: TGTGCCACCAGTGATTTGCACACACAGCAGCCCCAGCATTTT. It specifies CATSDLHTQQPQHF.

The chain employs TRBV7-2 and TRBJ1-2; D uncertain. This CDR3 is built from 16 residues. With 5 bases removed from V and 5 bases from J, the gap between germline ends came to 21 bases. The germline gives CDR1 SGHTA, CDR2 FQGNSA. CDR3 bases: TGTGCCAGCAGCCTCTTACCCTCCGGGAGCGGTTATGGCTACACCTTC. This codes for CASSLLPSGSGYGYTF. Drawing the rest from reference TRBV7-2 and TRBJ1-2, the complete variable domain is GAGVSQSPSNKVTEKGKDVELRCDPISGHTALYWYRQSLGQGLEFLIYFQGNSAPDKSGLPSDRFSAERTGGSVSTLTIQRTQQEDSAVYLCASSLLPSGSGYGYTFGSGTRLTVV.

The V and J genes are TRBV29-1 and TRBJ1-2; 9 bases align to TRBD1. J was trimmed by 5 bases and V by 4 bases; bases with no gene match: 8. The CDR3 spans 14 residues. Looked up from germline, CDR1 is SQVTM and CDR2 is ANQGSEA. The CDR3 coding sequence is TGCAGCGTTGCTGGGACAGGGAAGGGGTATGGCTACACCTTC. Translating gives CSVAGTGKGYGYTF.

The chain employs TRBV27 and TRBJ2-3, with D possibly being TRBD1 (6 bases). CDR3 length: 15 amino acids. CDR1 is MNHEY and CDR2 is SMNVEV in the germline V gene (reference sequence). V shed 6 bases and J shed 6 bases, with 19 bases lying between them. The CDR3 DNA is TGTGCCAGCAGCAAAAGCCCACAGGGAGCCGATACGCAGTATTTT. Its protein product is CASSKSPQGADTQYF.

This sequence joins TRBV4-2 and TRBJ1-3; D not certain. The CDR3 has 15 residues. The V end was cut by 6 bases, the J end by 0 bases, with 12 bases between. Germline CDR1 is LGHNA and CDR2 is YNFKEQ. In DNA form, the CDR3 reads TGTGCCAGCAGTAAGGCTGAACTCTCTGGAAACACCATATATTTT. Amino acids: CASSKAELSGNTIYF.

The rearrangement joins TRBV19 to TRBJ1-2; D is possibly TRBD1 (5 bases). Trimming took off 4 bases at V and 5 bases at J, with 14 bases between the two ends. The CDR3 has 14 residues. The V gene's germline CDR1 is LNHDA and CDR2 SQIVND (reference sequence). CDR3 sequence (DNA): TGTGCCAGTAGTACGCCGGGACGGAGTTATGGCTACACCTTC. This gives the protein CASSTPGRSYGYTF.

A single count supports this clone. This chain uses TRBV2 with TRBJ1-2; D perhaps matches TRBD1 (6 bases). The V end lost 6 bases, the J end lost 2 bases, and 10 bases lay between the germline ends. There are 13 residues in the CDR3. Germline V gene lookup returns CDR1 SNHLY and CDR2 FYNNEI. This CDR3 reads CASSGGLNYGYTF. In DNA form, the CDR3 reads TGTGCCAGCAGCGGGGGGCTGAACTATGGCTACACCTTC.

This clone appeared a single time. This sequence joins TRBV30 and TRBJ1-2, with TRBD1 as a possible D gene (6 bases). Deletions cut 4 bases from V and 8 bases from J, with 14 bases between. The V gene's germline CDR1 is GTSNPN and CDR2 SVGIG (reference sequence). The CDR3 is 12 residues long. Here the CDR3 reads CAWNDGGDGYTF. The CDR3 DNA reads TGTGCCTGGAATGATGGGGGCGACGGCTACACCTTC. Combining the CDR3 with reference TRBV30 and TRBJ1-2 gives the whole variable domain SQTIHQWPATLVQPVGSPLSLECTVEGTSNPNLYWYRQAAGRGLQLLFYSVGIGQISSEVPQNLSASRPQDRQFILSSKKLLLSDSGFYLCAWNDGGDGYTFGSGTRLTVV.

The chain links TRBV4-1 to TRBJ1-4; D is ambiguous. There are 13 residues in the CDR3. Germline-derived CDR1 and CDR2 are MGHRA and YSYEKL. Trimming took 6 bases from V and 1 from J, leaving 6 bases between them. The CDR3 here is CASRPETNEKLFF. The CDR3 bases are TGCGCCAGCAGGCCAGAAACTAATGAAAAACTGTTTTTT.

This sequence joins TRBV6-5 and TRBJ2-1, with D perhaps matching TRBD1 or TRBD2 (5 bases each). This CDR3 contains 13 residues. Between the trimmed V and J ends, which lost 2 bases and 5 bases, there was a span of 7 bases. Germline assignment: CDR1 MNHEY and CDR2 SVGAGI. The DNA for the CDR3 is TGTGCCAGCAGTTACAGAGGGGACAATGAGCAGTTCTTC. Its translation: CASSYRGDNEQFF.

The CDR3 nucleotides are TGTGCCAGCAGCCAAGGCCTCGGGACATCCCCCGGGCAGCCCCAGCATTTT. It translates to CASSQGLGTSPGQPQHF. V and J are TRBV3-1 (or the pseudogene TRBV3-2) and TRBJ1-5, with D possibly TRBD1 on 6 matching bases. This CDR3 has 17 amino acids. The V gene lost 1 base and the J gene lost 7 bases, with 20 bases spanning the gap. Germline-derived CDR1 and CDR2 are LGHDT and YNNKEL (reference sequence).

This CDR3 is CASSYSSRGGLAYNEQFF. CDR3 bases: TGTGCCAGCAGTTACTCGAGTCGGGGGGGACTCGCCTACAATGAGCAGTTCTTC. The rearrangement joins TRBV6-2 or TRBV6-3 to TRBJ2-1; 8 nucleotides match TRBD2. The trim removed 0 bases at V and 2 bases at J, leaving 9 bases unmatched. The CDR3 consists of 18 residues. Germline V gene lookup returns CDR1 MNHEY and CDR2 SVGEGT.

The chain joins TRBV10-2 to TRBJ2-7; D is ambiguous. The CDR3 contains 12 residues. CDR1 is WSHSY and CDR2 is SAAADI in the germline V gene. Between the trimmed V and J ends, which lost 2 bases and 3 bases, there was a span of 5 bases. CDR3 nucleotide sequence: TGCGCCAGCAGTGAGAACCTCTACGAGCAGTACTTC. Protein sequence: CASSENLYEQYF.

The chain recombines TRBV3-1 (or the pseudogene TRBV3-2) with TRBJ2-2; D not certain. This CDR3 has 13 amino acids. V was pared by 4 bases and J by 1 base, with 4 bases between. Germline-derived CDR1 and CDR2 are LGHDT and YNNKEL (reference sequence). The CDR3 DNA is TGTGCCAGCAGCCGACTGAACACCGGGGAGCTGTTTTTT. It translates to CASSRLNTGELFF.

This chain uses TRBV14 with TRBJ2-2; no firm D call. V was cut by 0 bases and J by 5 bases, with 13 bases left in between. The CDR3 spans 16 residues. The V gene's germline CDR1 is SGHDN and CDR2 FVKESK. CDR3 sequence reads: CASSQDLTGSTGELFF. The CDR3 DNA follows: TGTGCCAGCAGCCAAGATCTTACGGGTTCAACCGGGGAGCTGTTTTTT.

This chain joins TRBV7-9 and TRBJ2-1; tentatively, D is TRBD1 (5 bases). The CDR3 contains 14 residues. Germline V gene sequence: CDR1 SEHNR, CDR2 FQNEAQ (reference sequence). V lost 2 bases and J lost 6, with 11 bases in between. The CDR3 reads CASSLRTGANEQFF. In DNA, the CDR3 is TGTGCCAGCAGCTTACGTACAGGCGCCAATGAGCAGTTCTTC. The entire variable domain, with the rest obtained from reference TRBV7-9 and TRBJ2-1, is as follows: DTGVSQNPRHKITKRGQNVTFRCDPISEHNRLYWYRQTLGQGPEFLTYFQNEAQLEKSRLLSDRFSAERPKGSFSTLEIQRTEQGDSAMYLCASSLRTGANEQFFGPGTRLTVL.

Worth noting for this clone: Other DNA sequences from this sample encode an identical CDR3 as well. CDR3 sequence (DNA): TGTGCCAGCAGCCAAGCCCGCGGGAATGAGCAGTTCTTC. Its translation is CASSQARGNEQFF. This chain links TRBV3-1 (or the pseudogene TRBV3-2) with TRBJ2-1, with a weak D call TRBD2 (5 bases). V was trimmed by 1 base and J by 7 bases, leaving 8 bases between them. Germline V lookup: CDR1 LGHDT, CDR2 YNNKEL (reference sequence). The CDR3 is 13 residues long.

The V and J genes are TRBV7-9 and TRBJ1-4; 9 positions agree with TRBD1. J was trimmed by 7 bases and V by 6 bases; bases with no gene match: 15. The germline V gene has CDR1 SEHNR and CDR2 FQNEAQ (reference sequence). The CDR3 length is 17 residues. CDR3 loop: CASRKYRDREGGEKLFF. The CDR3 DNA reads TGTGCCAGCAGGAAATACCGGGACAGGGAGGGTGGTGAAAAACTGTTTTTT.

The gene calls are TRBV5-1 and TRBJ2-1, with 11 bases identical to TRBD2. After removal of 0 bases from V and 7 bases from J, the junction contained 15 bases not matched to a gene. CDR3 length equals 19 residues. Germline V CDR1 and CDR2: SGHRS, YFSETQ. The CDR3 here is CASSLVSDLEGLAENEQFF. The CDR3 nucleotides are TGCGCCAGCAGCTTGGTTTCAGACCTAGAGGGACTAGCGGAGAATGAGCAGTTCTTC.

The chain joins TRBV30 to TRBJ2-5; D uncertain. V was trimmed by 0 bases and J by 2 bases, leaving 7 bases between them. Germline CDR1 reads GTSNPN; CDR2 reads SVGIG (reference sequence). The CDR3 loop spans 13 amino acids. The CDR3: CAWSVQLQETQYF. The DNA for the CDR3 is TGTGCCTGGAGTGTACAGTTACAAGAGACCCAGTACTTC.

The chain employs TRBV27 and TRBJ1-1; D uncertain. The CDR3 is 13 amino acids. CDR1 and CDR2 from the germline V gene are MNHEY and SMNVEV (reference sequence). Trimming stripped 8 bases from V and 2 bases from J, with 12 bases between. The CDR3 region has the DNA TGTGCCAGCGGACCCCGAACAAACACTGAAGCTTTCTTT. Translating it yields CASGPRTNTEAFF.

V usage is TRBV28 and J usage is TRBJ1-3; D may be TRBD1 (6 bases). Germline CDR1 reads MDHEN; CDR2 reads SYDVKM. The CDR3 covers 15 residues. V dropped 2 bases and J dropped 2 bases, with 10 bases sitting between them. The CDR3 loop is CASSLNGGPGNTIYF. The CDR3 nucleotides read TGTGCCAGCAGTTTAAATGGGGGGCCTGGAAACACCATATATTTT.

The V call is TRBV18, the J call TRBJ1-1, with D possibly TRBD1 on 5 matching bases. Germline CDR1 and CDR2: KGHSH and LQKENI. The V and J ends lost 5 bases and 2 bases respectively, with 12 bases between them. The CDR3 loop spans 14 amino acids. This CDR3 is CASSVEDRNTEAFF. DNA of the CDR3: TGTGCCAGCTCAGTGGAAGACAGAAACACTGAAGCTTTCTTT.

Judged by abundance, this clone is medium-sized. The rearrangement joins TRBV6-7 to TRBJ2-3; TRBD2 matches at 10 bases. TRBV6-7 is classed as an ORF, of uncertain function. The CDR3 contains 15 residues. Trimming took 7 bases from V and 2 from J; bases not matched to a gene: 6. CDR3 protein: CASMGTSAYTDTQYF. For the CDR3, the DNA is TGTGCCAGCATGGGGACTAGCGCCTACACAGATACGCAGTATTTT.

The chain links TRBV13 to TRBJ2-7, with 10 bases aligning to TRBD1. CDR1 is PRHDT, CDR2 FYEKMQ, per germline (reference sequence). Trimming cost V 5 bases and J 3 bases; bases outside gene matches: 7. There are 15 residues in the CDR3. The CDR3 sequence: CASSLYGQGGYEQYF. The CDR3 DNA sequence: TGTGCCAGCAGCCTTTATGGACAGGGGGGCTACGAGCAGTACTTC.

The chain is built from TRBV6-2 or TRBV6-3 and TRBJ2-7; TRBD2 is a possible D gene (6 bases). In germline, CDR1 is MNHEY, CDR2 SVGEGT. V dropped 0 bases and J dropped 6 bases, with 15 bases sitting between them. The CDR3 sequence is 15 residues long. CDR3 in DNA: TGTGCCAGCAGTTACTCTGGACTAAAGAGGTCCGAGCAGTACTTC. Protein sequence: CASSYSGLKRSEQYF.

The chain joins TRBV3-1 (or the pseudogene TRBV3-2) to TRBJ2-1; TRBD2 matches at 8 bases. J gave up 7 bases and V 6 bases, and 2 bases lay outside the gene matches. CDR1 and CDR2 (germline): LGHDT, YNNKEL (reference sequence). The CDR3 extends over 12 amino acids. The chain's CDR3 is CASRTSGNEQFF. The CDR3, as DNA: TGTGCCAGCAGAACTAGCGGAAATGAGCAGTTCTTC.